This T cell receptor (beta chain) was identified during a study of blood T cell repertoires in COVID-19. Original processing notes: Reference gene primer amplification yielded estimated nucleated cell counts. Some clones are missing from TCRdb's copy, which holds only in-frame ones; the method was immunoSEQ multiplex PCR. That table furnishes V, J and clone size, whereas the DNA furnished D and trimming. Altogether some 13,000 clones are present, approximately 86% being singletons, with the ten largest covering roughly 47%. CDR1 SGHRS and CDR2 YFSETQ come from the germline V gene. The CDR3 length is 14 residues. Trimming left V 4 bases short and J 3 bases short, with 13 bases between.

The sample was peripheral blood. This receptor was obtained from an elderly man with acute or convalescent COVID-19. The chain joins TRBV5-1 to TRBJ1-2; D might be TRBD1 (5 bases). Written as DNA, the CDR3 is TGCGCCAGCAGCCCCCGCCCGGGGGACTATGGCTACACCTTC. Its translation: CASSPRPGDYGYTF.